This T cell receptor (beta chain) emerged from a study of metastatic and nonmetastatic thyroid tumors. About the research overall: Repertoires were compared across blood and tumor or nodule tissue from malignant and benign thyroid patients.

Ten or more counts support this clone. MiXCR was used by TCRdb to re-call the PCR reads. The sample lists tens of thousands of clones, approximately 4.1% occurring once. Patients had received no treatment of any kind before thyroid surgery. V was trimmed by 2 bases and J by 4 bases, leaving 10 bases between them. CDR1 GTSNPN and CDR2 SVGIG come from the germline V gene (reference sequence). The CDR3 loop spans 13 amino acids. The sample was blood. The sequence derives from a female donor with papillary thyroid cancer or a benign thyroid nodule (not recorded which). Some clones in this sample may be carry-over from other donors' samples. The rearrangement joins TRBV30 to TRBJ2-3; D might be TRBD1 (6 bases). The CDR3 spells CAWSLSGADTQYF. CDR3 nucleotide sequence: TGTGCCTGGAGTTTATCAGGGGCAGATACGCAGTATTTT.